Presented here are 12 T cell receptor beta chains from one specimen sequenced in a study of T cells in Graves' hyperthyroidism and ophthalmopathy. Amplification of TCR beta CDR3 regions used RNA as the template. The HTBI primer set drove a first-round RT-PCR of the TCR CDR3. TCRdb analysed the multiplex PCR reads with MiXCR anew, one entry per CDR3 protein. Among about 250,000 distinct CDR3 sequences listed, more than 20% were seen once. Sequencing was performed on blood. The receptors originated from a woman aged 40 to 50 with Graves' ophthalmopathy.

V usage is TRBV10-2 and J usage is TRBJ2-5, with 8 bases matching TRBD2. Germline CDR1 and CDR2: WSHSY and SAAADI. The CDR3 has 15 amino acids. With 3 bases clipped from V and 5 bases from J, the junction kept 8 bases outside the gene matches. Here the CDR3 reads CASSDSSGSWETQYF. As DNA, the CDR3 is TGCGCCAGCAGTGATTCGAGCGGGAGCTGGGAGACCCAGTACTTC.

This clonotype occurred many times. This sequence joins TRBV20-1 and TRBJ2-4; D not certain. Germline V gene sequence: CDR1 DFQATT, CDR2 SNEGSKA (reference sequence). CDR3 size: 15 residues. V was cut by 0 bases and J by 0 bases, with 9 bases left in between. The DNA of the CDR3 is TGCAGTGCTAGAGAGGACCTATTAGCCAAAAACATTCAGTACTTC. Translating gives CSAREDLLAKNIQYF.

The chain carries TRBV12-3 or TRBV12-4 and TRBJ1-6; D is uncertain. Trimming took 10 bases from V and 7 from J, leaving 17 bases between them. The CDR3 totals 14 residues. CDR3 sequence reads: CAITRGNRNSPLHF. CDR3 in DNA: TGTGCCATTACAAGAGGCAACCGAAATTCACCCCTCCACTTT.

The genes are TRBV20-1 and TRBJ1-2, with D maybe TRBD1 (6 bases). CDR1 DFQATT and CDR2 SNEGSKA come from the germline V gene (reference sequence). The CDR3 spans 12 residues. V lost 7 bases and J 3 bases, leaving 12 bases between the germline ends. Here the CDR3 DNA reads TGCAGTGTGCCGGCAGGGGACTATGGCTACACCTTC. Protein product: CSVPAGDYGYTF.

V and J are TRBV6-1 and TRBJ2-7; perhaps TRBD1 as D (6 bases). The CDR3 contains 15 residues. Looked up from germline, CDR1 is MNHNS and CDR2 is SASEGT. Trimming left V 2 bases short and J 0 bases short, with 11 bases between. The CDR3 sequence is CASSEFGGRSYEQYF. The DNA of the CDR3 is TGTGCCAGCAGTGAATTTGGGGGCCGCTCCTACGAGCAGTACTTC.

As DNA, the CDR3 is TGCGCCAGCAGCTTGGTTCCCTGGAATCAGCCCCAGCATTTT. It encodes CASSLVPWNQPQHF. The chain carries TRBV5-1 and TRBJ1-5; no clear D gene. Germline V gene sequence: CDR1 SGHRS, CDR2 YFSETQ. The CDR3 length is 14 residues. The V end lost 0 bases, the J end lost 4 bases, and 8 bases lay between the germline ends. Full variable domain (outside the CDR3, taken from reference TRBV5-1 and TRBJ1-5): KAGVTQTPRYLIKTRGQQVTLSCSPISGHRSVSWYQQTPGQGLQFLFEYFSETQRNKGNFPGRFSGRQFSNSRSEMNVSTLELGDSALYLCASSLVPWNQPQHFGDGTRLSIL.

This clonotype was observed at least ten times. CDR3 sequence reads: CASSRQGGTYNSPLHF. CDR3 in DNA: TGTGCCAGCAGCCGACAGGGAGGCACCTATAATTCACCCCTCCACTTT. This rearrangement joins TRBV6-1 to TRBJ1-6; 7 bases match TRBD1. J gave up 2 bases and V 6 bases, and 7 bases lay outside the gene matches. This CDR3 region has 16 residues. Germline CDR1 is MNHNS and CDR2 is SASEGT.

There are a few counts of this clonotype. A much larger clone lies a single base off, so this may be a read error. The CDR3 DNA sequence: TGTGCCAGCACCTCAAGCGTGAGCTCCTACGAGCAGTACTTC. Protein: CASTSSVSSYEQYF. V and J are TRBV19 and TRBJ2-7; D ambiguous. Trimming removed 9 bases at V and 0 bases at J, with 15 bases between. The CDR3 is 14 amino acids. CDR1 is LNHDA, CDR2 SQIVND, per germline (reference sequence).

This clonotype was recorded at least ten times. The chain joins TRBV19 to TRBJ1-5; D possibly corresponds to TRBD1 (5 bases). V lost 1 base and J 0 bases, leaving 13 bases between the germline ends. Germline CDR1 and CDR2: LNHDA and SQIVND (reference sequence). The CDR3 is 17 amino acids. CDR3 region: CASSIGEDSYSNQPQHF. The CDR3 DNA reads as TGTGCCAGTAGTATAGGCGAAGACAGTTATAGCAATCAGCCCCAGCATTTT.

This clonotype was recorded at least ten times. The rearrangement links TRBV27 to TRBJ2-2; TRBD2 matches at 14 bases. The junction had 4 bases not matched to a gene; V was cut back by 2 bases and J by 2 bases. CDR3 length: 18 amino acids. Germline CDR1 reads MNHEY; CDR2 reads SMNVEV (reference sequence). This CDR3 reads CASSLKTSGRANTGELFF. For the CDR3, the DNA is TGTGCCAGCAGTTTAAAGACTAGCGGGAGGGCCAACACCGGGGAGCTGTTTTTT.

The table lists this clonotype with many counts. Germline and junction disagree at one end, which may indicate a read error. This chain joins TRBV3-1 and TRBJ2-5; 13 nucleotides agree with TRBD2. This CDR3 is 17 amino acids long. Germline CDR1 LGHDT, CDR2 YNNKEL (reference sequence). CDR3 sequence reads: CASSQGGTSGTPWTHYF. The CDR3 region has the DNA TGTGCCAGCAGCCAAGGAGGGACTAGCGGGACGCCATGGACCCACTACTTC.

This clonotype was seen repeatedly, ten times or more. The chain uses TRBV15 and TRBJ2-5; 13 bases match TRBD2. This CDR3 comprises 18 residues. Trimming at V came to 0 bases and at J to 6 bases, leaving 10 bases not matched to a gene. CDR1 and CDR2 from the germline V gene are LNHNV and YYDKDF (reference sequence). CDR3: CATSRDNPTSGRPKTQYF. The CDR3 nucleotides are TGTGCCACCAGCAGAGATAACCCGACTAGCGGGAGGCCAAAGACCCAGTACTTC.